This T cell receptor (beta chain) was sequenced for a study of Tregs in tolerant kidney transplant recipients. This CDR3 comprises 13 residues. The germline gives CDR1 SGHAT, CDR2 FQNNGV. V shed 4 bases and J shed 1 base, with 8 bases lying between them. The nonmyeloablative bone marrow transplants came from related graft donors, with transient mixed chimerism. Repertoires were generated with immunoSEQ multiplex PCR, while TCRdb's copy carries only in-frame clones and drops some. The table shows tens of thousands of clones, with roughly nine tenths occurring only once. The clonotype originates from a human patient who received a combined kidney and bone marrow transplant. Some of these T cells may belong to the graft donor. The chain combines TRBV11-2 with TRBJ2-7; a weak D match, TRBD1 (6 bases). Sequencing was performed on CD8+ T cells from blood (PBMCs), taken 24 months after the transplant. CDR3 coding DNA: TGTGCCAGCAGCTCGGGACAATCCTACGAGCAGTACTTC. Its translation: CASSSGQSYEQYF.